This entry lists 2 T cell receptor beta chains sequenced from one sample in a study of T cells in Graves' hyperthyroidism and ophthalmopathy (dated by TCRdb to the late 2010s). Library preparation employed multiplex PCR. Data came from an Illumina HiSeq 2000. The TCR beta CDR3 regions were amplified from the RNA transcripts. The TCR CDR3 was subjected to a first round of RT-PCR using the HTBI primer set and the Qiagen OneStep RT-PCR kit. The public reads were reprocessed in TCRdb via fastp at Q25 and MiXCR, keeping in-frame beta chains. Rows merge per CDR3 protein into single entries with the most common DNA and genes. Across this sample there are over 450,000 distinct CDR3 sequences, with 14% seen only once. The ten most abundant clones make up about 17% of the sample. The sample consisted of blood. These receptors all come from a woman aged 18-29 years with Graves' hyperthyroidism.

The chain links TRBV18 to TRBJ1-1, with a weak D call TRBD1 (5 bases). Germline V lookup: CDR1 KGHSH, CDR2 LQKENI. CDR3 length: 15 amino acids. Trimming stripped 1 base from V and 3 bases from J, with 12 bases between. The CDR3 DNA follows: TGTGCCAGCTCACCACTCGGGGGTACGGACACTGAAGCTTTCTTT. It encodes CASSPLGGTDTEAFF.

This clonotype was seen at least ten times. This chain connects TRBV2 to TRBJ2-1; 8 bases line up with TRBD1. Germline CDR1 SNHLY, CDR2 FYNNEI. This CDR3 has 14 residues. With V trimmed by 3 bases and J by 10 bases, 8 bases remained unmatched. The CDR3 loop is CASSEGRGRGEQFF. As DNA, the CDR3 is TGTGCCAGCAGTGAGGGCAGGGGGCGCGGAGAGCAGTTCTTC.